These 7 T cell receptor beta chains originate from one sample sequenced in a study of siplizumab effects on memory and regulatory T cells. Sequencing used immunoSEQ multiplex PCR; TCRdb keeps in-frame clones, though not all of them. The data hold some 110,000 clones, with more than 85% observed a single time. Material for sequencing was CD4+ T cells sorted from blood. The receptors stem from a human donor in good health.

The rearrangement links TRBV25-1 to TRBJ2-7; D is perhaps TRBD1 (6 bases). The CDR3 spans 13 residues. Germline CDR1 is MGHDK and CDR2 is SYGVNS. With 6 bases removed from V and 4 bases from J, the gap between germline ends came to 13 bases. Here the CDR3 reads CASSIGQYYEQYF. Here the CDR3 DNA reads TGTGCCAGCAGCATCGGACAGTATTACGAGCAGTACTTC.

This clone was seen a few times. The chain employs TRBV10-1 and TRBJ1-3; D is perhaps TRBD1 (5 bases). The CDR3 has 14 amino acids. CDR1 and CDR2 from the germline V gene are WNHNN and SYGVQD (reference sequence). V was cut by 5 bases and J by 0 bases, with 8 bases left in between. The CDR3 is CASSPQGSGNTIYF. The CDR3 DNA reads TGCGCCAGCAGTCCCCAGGGCTCTGGAAACACCATATATTTT.

This clone was detected a few times. The chain combines TRBV5-6 with TRBJ2-3; D might be TRBD2 (5 bases). There are 16 residues in the CDR3. The germline V gene has CDR1 SGHDT and CDR2 YYEEEE. V lost 1 base and J 2 bases, leaving 14 bases between the germline ends. CDR3 bases: TGTGCCAGCAGCTTGTATAGGTCGGGAACCACAGATACGCAGTATTTT. It encodes CASSLYRSGTTDTQYF.

The chain links TRBV15 to TRBJ1-1, with D possibly matching TRBD1 (6 bases). Germline values: CDR1 LNHNV, CDR2 YYDKDF (reference sequence). The V and J ends lost 9 bases and 1 base respectively, with 15 bases between them. This CDR3 is built from 14 residues. The CDR3 region has the DNA TGTGCCACGACACTGAACAGGGAGAACACTGAAGCTTTCTTT. Translating gives CATTLNRENTEAFF.

The chain has TRBV7-8 and TRBJ1-1, with 10 nucleotides matching TRBD1. V was clipped by 5 bases and J by 4 bases; unmatched bases: 7. From germline, CDR1 is SGHVS and CDR2 FQNEAQ. The CDR3 is 15 residues long. In DNA, the CDR3 is TGTGCCAGCAGCCGCGACAGGGGGCGTACCACTGAAGCTTTCTTT. Protein: CASSRDRGRTTEAFF.

This sequence joins TRBV19 and TRBJ2-5; D gene ambiguous. Germline CDR1 is LNHDA and CDR2 is SQIVND (reference sequence). V lost 10 bases, J lost 5 bases, and 17 bases lay in between. The CDR3 is made up of 13 amino acids. The CDR3, as DNA: TGTGCCACCTCCATGATGGGGTTGGAGACCCAGTACTTC. This gives the protein CATSMMGLETQYF.

This rearrangement joins TRBV27 to TRBJ1-3, with 7 bases that match TRBD1. Germline-derived CDR1 and CDR2 are MNHEY and SMNVEV (reference sequence). With 5 bases clipped from V and 0 bases from J, the junction kept 7 bases outside the gene matches. The CDR3 length is 16 residues. CDR3 region: CASSPWTGVSGNTIYF. In DNA form, the CDR3 reads TGTGCCAGCAGTCCCTGGACAGGCGTCTCTGGAAACACCATATATTTT.